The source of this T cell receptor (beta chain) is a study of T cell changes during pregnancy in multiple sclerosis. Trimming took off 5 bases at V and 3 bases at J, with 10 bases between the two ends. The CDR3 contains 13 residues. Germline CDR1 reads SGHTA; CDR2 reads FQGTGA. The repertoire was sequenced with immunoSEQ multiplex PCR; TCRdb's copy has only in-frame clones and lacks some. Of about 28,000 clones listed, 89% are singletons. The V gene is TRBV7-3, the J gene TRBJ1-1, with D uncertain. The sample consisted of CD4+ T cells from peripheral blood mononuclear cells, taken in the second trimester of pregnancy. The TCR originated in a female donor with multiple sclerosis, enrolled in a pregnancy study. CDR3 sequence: CASSGARDTEAFF. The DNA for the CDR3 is TGTGCCAGCAGCGGCGCGAGGGACACTGAAGCTTTCTTT.